The 23 T cell receptor beta chains below were found in one sample sequenced in a study of tumor-infiltrating lymphocytes in primary liver carcinoma. Starting from 500 ng of total RNA, TCR beta cDNA was produced with a primer in the constant region. Three nested multiplex PCR rounds of slightly modified ARM-PCR generated TCR beta libraries. The two initial PCR rounds, around 10 cycles each, used TRBV1-TRBV30 forward and C-beta reverse primers. TCRdb reprocessed the multiplex PCR reads via MiXCR and lists one record per CDR3 protein. The data show about 97,000 distinct CDR3 sequences, with approximately 70% seen just once and 9% to 15% held by the top ten. Between roughly 20 and 33 mg of unsorted bulk tissue served as the source from which RNA and DNA were co-extracted. Source material: liver tumor tissue from sampling region 2. Subset reported: tumor region T2, inferior pole. The origin of the receptors is a woman aged 55 to 70 with primary liver carcinoma and hepatitis B virus infection.

In its sample, this clonotype was seen once. A read error is likely, as this CDR3 ends without the conserved phenylalanine or tryptophan. The rearrangement uses TRBV4-1 and TRBJ2-4, with TRBD2 as a possible D gene (5 bases). CDR3 size: 16 residues. In germline, CDR1 is MGHRA, CDR2 YSYEKL. CDR3 protein: CASSQEQTIAKNIQYL. In DNA form, the CDR3 reads TGCGCAAGCAGCCAAGAACAGACTATAGCCAAAAACATTCAGTACTTA.

The V gene is TRBV11-2, the J gene TRBJ1-6; D is unresolved. This CDR3 is 15 amino acids long. Germline V gene lookup returns CDR1 SGHAT and CDR2 FQNNGV. CDR3 sequence: CTNSSVGIRGSPLHF. CDR3 in DNA: TGTACCAACAGCTCCGTCGGGATACGGGGATCACCCCTCCACTTT.

In the case of this clonotype: A junction boundary mismatches the germline segment, possibly from a read error. The chain uses TRBV11-2 and TRBJ1-4, with D perhaps TRBD1 (5 bases). CDR1 SGHAT and CDR2 FQNNGV come from the germline V gene. The length of the CDR3 is 13 residues. The CDR3 region is CASSYPGVLKLSF. The CDR3 nucleotides read TGTGCCAGTAGCTACCCGGGGGTTCTGAAACTGTCTTTT.

Notes on this clonotype: A read error may produce the germline difference seen at one junction end. The V call is TRBV11-2, the J call TRBJ2-1; 11 nucleotides agree with TRBD2. Germline V gene lookup returns CDR1 SGHAT and CDR2 FQNNGV. CDR3 length: 14 residues. The CDR3 region has the DNA TGTGCCAGCAGTTTAGCGGGAGGGCCACCTGAGCAGTTTTTC. This encodes CASSLAGGPPEQFF.

A note on this clonotype: A clone one base away is much larger, so this may be a read error. This chain links TRBV10-3 with TRBJ2-2, with D perhaps TRBD2 (6 bases). The CDR3 loop spans 15 amino acids. Per germline, CDR1 ENHRY and CDR2 SYGVKD. The chain's CDR3 is CAPLRGRQDTGEPFF. CDR3 in DNA: TGTGCCCCCCTTCGAGGGAGGCAGGACACCGGGGAGCCGTTTTTT.

The chain combines TRBV6-2 or TRBV6-3 with TRBJ2-7; no reliable D call. V was cut by 5 bases and J by 5 bases, with 19 bases left in between. The CDR3 extends over 15 amino acids. Per the germline V gene, CDR1 is MNHEY and CDR2 is SVGEGT. CDR3 DNA sequence: TGTGCCAGCAGTGACCCCTTATCGCGATCGCACGAGCAGTACTTC. Translating gives CASSDPLSRSHEQYF.

This clonotype appeared many times. The chain links TRBV5-5 to TRBJ1-1; D gene unclear. V was clipped by 0 bases and J by 1 base, with 4 bases between them. This CDR3 is 13 amino acids long. CDR1 and CDR2 (germline): SGHKS, YYEKEE (reference sequence). CDR3 in amino acids: CASSLVSNTEAFF. Written as DNA, the CDR3 is TGTGCCAGCAGCTTGGTGTCGAACACTGAAGCTTTCTTT.

About this clonotype itself: At one of its ends the junction is not consistent with the germline gene, which may arise from a read error. V gene TRBV6-2 or TRBV6-3 combines with J gene TRBJ2-3, with D perhaps matching TRBD2 (6 bases). Germline lookup yields CDR1 MNHEY and CDR2 SVGEGT. The CDR3 is 15 residues long. For the CDR3, the DNA is TGTGCCAGCAGACCACATGTAGCGGCACTAGATACGCACTATTTT. Translated: CASRPHVAALDTHYF.

For this clonotype: The CDR3 does not end in the conserved phenylalanine or tryptophan, so this is likely a read error. The DNA is left out, because the CDR3 cannot be placed on it with certainty; the CDR3 is given as TCRdb lists it. J is TRBJ2-3 and V is TRBV11-2; the D call TRBD1 from the table was never checked on the DNA. The CDR3 adds up to 14 amino acids, both ends counted. Germline CDR1 reads SGHAT; CDR2 reads FQNNGV. The CDR3 protein is CASSLDREVDTQCL.

The sample holds many counts of this clonotype. The rearrangement links TRBV4-1 to TRBJ2-1; 9 positions agree with TRBD2. The junction had 7 bases not matched to a gene; V was cut back by 5 bases and J by 5 bases. CDR1 MGHRA and CDR2 YSYEKL come from the germline V gene. The CDR3 totals 15 residues. The CDR3: CASSLLAGSNNEQFF. The CDR3 nucleotides are TGCGCCAGCAGCTTGCTAGCGGGGTCTAACAATGAGCAGTTCTTC.

Details on this clonotype: At one of its ends the junction is not consistent with the germline gene, which may arise from a read error. The V and J genes are TRBV6-5 and TRBJ2-2; no reliable D call. From germline, CDR1 is MNHEY and CDR2 SVGAGI. CDR3 length equals 14 residues. The chain's CDR3 is CAISYPSNTWELFF. The CDR3 nucleotides are TGTGCCATCAGTTACCCCTCTAACACCTGGGAGCTGTTTTTT.

As regards this clonotype: The junction departs from the called germline gene at one end, perhaps through a read error. The J gene is TRBJ2-7, the V gene TRBV29-1; 7 bases line up with TRBD2. There are 13 residues in the CDR3. Germline assignment: CDR1 SQVTM and CDR2 ANQGSEA. The CDR3 region is CSVEPSGTNEQHF. The CDR3 DNA is TGCAGCGTTGAACCTAGCGGTACCAACGAGCAGCACTTC.

About this clonotype itself: Because it lacks the conserved phenylalanine or tryptophan at the end, this CDR3 is likely a read error. The DNA is left out, because the CDR3 cannot be placed on it with certainty; the CDR3 is given as TCRdb lists it. V usage is TRBV11-2 and J usage is TRBJ1-1; TRBD1, the table's D call, was not compared with the DNA. Including both end residues, the CDR3 is 16 amino acids long. CDR1 and CDR2 (germline): SGHAT, FQNNGV. CDR3 residues: CVSSVSGGLKNTETFS.

Concerning this clonotype: This could be a read error, since a much larger clone is one nucleotide away. The chain recombines TRBV5-4 with TRBJ1-1, with D unresolved. The V end lost 4 bases, the J end lost 1 base, and 11 bases lay between the germline ends. The V gene's germline CDR1 is SGHNT and CDR2 YYREEE (reference sequence). The CDR3 spans 14 residues. CDR3 in DNA: TGTGCCAGCAGCACCTTTGCAGAGAACACTGAAGCTTTCTTT. This gives the protein CASSTFAENTEAFF.

Remarks on this clonotype: A read error is likely, as this CDR3 ends without the conserved phenylalanine or tryptophan. The CDR3 loop is CASSASLTSGSRETQYL. DNA of the CDR3: TGTGCCAGCAGCGCCTCGTTGACTAGCGGGAGTAGGGAGACCCAGTACCTC. The chain has TRBV11-2 and TRBJ2-5; the match to TRBD2 covers 12 bases. Germline V gene data show CDR1 as SGHAT and CDR2 as FQNNGV. Trimming removed 5 bases from V and 5 bases from J; junction bases left unmatched: 12. The CDR3 totals 17 residues.

Comments on this clonotype: The final CDR3 position lacks the conserved phenylalanine or tryptophan, pointing to a likely read error. The V call is TRBV11-2, the J call TRBJ2-7; D gene uncertain. V dropped 5 bases and J dropped 9 bases, with 20 bases sitting between them. CDR1 SGHAT and CDR2 FQNNGV come from the germline V gene. This CDR3 spans 14 amino acids. The CDR3 protein is CASSPPSEACVQYL. The CDR3 DNA sequence: TGTGCCAGCAGCCCCCCTTCAGAGGCTTGCGTGCAGTACCTC.

There are a few counts of this clonotype. One base away lies a much larger clone, so this may be a sequencing read error. The chain is built from TRBV5-4 and TRBJ1-4, with D perhaps matching TRBD1 (5 bases). Looked up from germline, CDR1 is SGHNT and CDR2 is YYREEE (reference sequence). The CDR3 has 15 amino acids. The CDR3 nucleotides read TGTGCCAGCAGCGTGCCGGGGGGTCCGGATGAAAAACTGCTTTTT. Amino acids: CASSVPGGPDEKLLF.

The chain combines TRBV5-4 with TRBJ2-4; D unresolved. Germline lookup yields CDR1 SGHNT and CDR2 YYREEE (reference sequence). The CDR3 loop spans 15 amino acids. The V and J ends lost 4 bases and 3 bases respectively, with 14 bases between them. The CDR3 bases are TGTGCCAGCAGCCCCCAGGCAAGTGACAAAAACATTCAGTACTTC. Its protein is CASSPQASDKNIQYF.

The CDR3, as DNA: TGTGCCAGCAGCCTGCGGGCTAGGACAAATGAGCAGTTCTTC. It encodes CASSLRARTNEQFF. This chain uses TRBV11-2 with TRBJ2-1; D tentatively reads TRBD1 or TRBD2 (5 bases each). This CDR3 comprises 14 residues. Trimming cost V 5 bases and J 7 bases, with 15 bases left between them. Germline V gene data show CDR1 as SGHAT and CDR2 as FQNNGV.

As to this clonotype: Germline is not matched at one junction end, which may reflect a read error. The chain is built from TRBV24-1 and TRBJ2-1, with D maybe TRBD2 (5 bases). This CDR3 spans 16 amino acids. CDR1 and CDR2 (germline): KGHDR, SFDVKD. The CDR3 spells CVTSDPDGGSYNEQFF. DNA for the CDR3: TGTGTCACCAGTGACCCGGACGGAGGCTCCTACAATGAGCAGTTCTTC.

This clonotype was observed many times. The rearrangement links TRBV5-1 to TRBJ2-7; 7 nucleotides line up with TRBD2. The CDR3 consists of 13 residues. Germline V gene data show CDR1 as SGHRS and CDR2 as YFSETQ. Trimming at V came to 4 bases and at J to 1 base, leaving 2 bases not matched to a gene. CDR3 coding DNA: TGCGCCAGCAGCCAGGGACTATCCTACGAGCAGTACTTC. Translating gives CASSQGLSYEQYF.

The chain recombines TRBV18 with TRBJ1-2; tentatively, D is TRBD1 (5 bases). Germline V gene sequence: CDR1 KGHSH, CDR2 LQKENI. The germline V and J ends were trimmed by 2 bases and 3 bases, with 10 bases remaining between them. The CDR3 consists of 14 residues. The CDR3 is CASSPRDPHYGYTF. In DNA form, the CDR3 reads TGTGCCAGCTCACCAAGGGACCCGCACTATGGCTACACCTTC.

As concerns this clonotype: Possible read error: a much larger clone is one base away. The chain employs TRBV5-1 and TRBJ2-3; D not resolved. Germline V gene lookup returns CDR1 SGHRS and CDR2 YFSETQ. This CDR3 spans 11 amino acids. The CDR3: CTSSHTDTQYF. As DNA, the CDR3 is TGCACCAGCAGCCACACAGATACGCAGTATTTT.